These T cell receptor beta chains were read from a single sample in a study of blood T cell repertoires in COVID-19. Data came from immunoSEQ multiplex PCR; TCRdb stores just in-frame clones and leaves some out. The table shows some 66,000 clones, with approximately 90% occurring only once. The sequenced sample was peripheral blood. The receptors were gathered from a human donor in a cohort sampled during active COVID-19. Each CDR3 is given with its conserved first and last residue. D genes are given only for firm matches. Clone sizes are given selectively: once, few, many, or a class where the clone is expanded.

V gene	clone size	J gene	D gene	CDR3 protein	CDR3 DNA
TRBV7-2	-	TRBJ2-1	-	CASSQGVRRNNEQFF	TGTGCCAGCAGCCAAGGAGTTCGCAGAAACAATGAGCAGTTCTTC
TRBV6-1	-	TRBJ1-6	-	CASSEARGRSPLHF	TGTGCCAGCAGTGAAGCGAGAGGCCGGTCACCCCTCCACTTT
TRBV15	-	TRBJ2-7	TRBD2	CATRTSGRSYEQYF	TGTGCCACCAGGACTAGCGGGAGGTCCTACGAGCAGTACTTC
TRBV11-2	-	TRBJ1-1	-	CATSGGLAFF	TGTGCCACCTCCGGGGGTCTGGCTTTCTTT
TRBV7-2	-	TRBJ2-4	TRBD2	CASSLDSGGGIQYF	TGTGCCAGCAGCTTAGATAGCGGGGGGGGCATTCAGTACTTC
TRBV19	once	TRBJ2-3	TRBD1	CASTDYRGGGSTDTQYF	TGTGCCAGTACCGACTACCGAGGGGGCGGGAGCACAGATACGCAGTATTTT
TRBV10-2	-	TRBJ1-1	-	CASSERGNTEAFF	TGCGCCAGCAGTGAAAGGGGTAACACTGAAGCTTTCTTT
TRBV4-1	-	TRBJ2-5	TRBD2	CASSRLAGDVETQYF	TGCGCCAGCAGCCGACTAGCGGGGGATGTTGAGACCCAGTACTTC
TRBV6-5	-	TRBJ1-5	-	CASTPDSYNQPQHF	TGTGCCAGCACCCCAGACAGCTACAATCAGCCCCAGCATTTT
TRBV10-2	-	TRBJ1-2	-	CASSDRGYGYTF	TGCGCCAGCAGTGACAGAGGCTATGGCTACACCTTC
TRBV7-2	-	TRBJ1-2	-	CASSLSPGERNGYTF	TGTGCCAGCAGCTTATCTCCAGGGGAGAGGAATGGCTACACCTTC
TRBV27	-	TRBJ2-1	TRBD1	CASSAGTGGNEQFF	TGTGCCAGCAGTGCCGGGACAGGGGGCAATGAGCAGTTCTTC
TRBV20-1	-	TRBJ2-1	-	CSAKGDTEQFF	TGCAGTGCTAAGGGGGATACTGAGCAGTTCTTC
TRBV7-3	-	TRBJ2-3	TRBD2	CASRLAGGPRDTQYF	TGTGCCAGCAGACTAGCGGGAGGTCCGAGAGATACGCAGTATTTT
TRBV5-1	-	TRBJ2-7	TRBD1	CASSSQTGQEFYEQYF	TGCGCCAGCAGCTCGCAAACGGGACAGGAATTCTACGAGCAGTACTTC
TRBV28	-	TRBJ1-2	TRBD1	CASSSWTGKGWGYTF	TGTGCCAGCAGTTCATGGACAGGGAAAGGGTGGGGCTACACCTTC
TRBV2	once	TRBJ1-5	-	CASRPRRDNQPQHF	TGTGCCAGCAGACCAAGACGGGACAATCAGCCCCAGCATTTT
TRBV18	once	TRBJ1-4	-	CASSPMAENEKLFF	TGTGCCAGCTCACCGATGGCAGAAAATGAAAAACTGTTTTTT
TRBV11-1	-	TRBJ2-1	TRBD2	CASSQGLAFYNEQFF	TGTGCCAGCAGCCAGGGACTAGCTTTCTACAATGAGCAGTTCTTC
TRBV18	-	TRBJ2-1	TRBD2	CASSPTSGGTNEQFF	TGTGCCAGCTCACCGACTAGCGGGGGAACCAATGAGCAGTTCTTC
TRBV4-3	-	TRBJ2-1	-	CASPVRGSSYNEQFF	TGCGCCAGCCCCGTACGGGGGAGCTCCTACAATGAGCAGTTCTTC
TRBV7-2	-	TRBJ2-3	TRBD2	CASSRGPGTSGGTDTQYF	TGTGCCAGCAGCCGCGGACCTGGGACTAGCGGGGGTACAGATACGCAGTATTTT
TRBV6-6	-	TRBJ2-1	-	CASGASLSRQNEQFF	TGTGCCAGCGGAGCCTCCCTTTCTCGGCAGAATGAGCAGTTCTTC
TRBV13	-	TRBJ1-2	TRBD1	CASSIGQGGSNYGYTF	TGTGCCAGCAGCATTGGACAGGGGGGGTCTAACTATGGCTACACCTTC
TRBV2	-	TRBJ1-2	TRBD1	CASSGQVFNYGYTF	TGTGCCAGCAGCGGACAGGTATTCAACTATGGCTACACCTTC
TRBV6-6	-	TRBJ2-3	-	CASRLPGSTDTQYF	TGTGCCAGCCGCCTCCCAGGGAGCACAGATACGCAGTATTTT
TRBV11-3	-	TRBJ2-3	TRBD1	CASSLDRTDTQYF	TGTGCCAGCAGCTTGGACAGGACAGATACGCAGTATTTT
TRBV9	-	TRBJ2-2	-	CASSPRAAGGSGTGELFF	TGTGCCAGCAGCCCCCGCGCCGCGGGTGGGAGCGGCACCGGGGAGCTGTTTTTT
TRBV3-1/TRBV3-2	-	TRBJ2-1	TRBD2	CASSQESTSGGGEQFF	TGTGCCAGCAGCCAAGAGTCGACTAGCGGGGGCGGTGAGCAGTTCTTC
TRBV14	-	TRBJ1-2	-	CASSQDVQGALGGYTF	TGTGCCAGCAGCCAAGATGTCCAGGGTGCGCTTGGAGGCTACACCTTC
TRBV10-1	-	TRBJ2-5	TRBD1	CASSESRDREETQYF	TGCGCCAGCAGTGAGTCGAGGGACAGGGAAGAGACCCAGTACTTC
TRBV5-1	-	TRBJ2-2	TRBD2	CASSLGTSGTGELFF	TGCGCCAGCAGCTTAGGGACTAGCGGGACCGGGGAGCTGTTTTTT
TRBV9	-	TRBJ2-3	-	CASSVGPGDADTQYF	TGTGCCAGCAGCGTCGGCCCGGGAGACGCAGATACGCAGTATTTT
TRBV28	-	TRBJ2-3	-	CASSLNLDTQYF	TGTGCCAGCAGTTTAAATCTCGATACGCAGTATTTT
TRBV4-3	-	TRBJ1-2	-	CASSQGLTGDYGYTF	TGCGCCAGCAGCCAAGGCCTTACAGGCGACTATGGCTACACCTTC
TRBV15	-	TRBJ2-1	TRBD1	CATSLRQGPYNEQFF	TGTGCCACCAGCTTACGACAGGGACCCTACAATGAGCAGTTCTTC
TRBV2	once	TRBJ2-4	-	CASFREVLAKNIQYF	TGTGCCAGCTTCAGGGAGGTTCTAGCCAAAAACATTCAGTACTTC
TRBV3-1/TRBV3-2	-	TRBJ2-7	-	CASSQGRASYEQYF	TGTGCCAGCAGCCAAGGGCGGGCCTCCTACGAGCAGTACTTC
TRBV13	-	TRBJ2-2	TRBD1	CASSHQGTGGTTGELFF	TGTGCCAGCAGCCACCAAGGGACAGGGGGGACCACCGGGGAGCTGTTTTTT